The clone carrying this TCR beta chain was observed many times. Germline CDR1 and CDR2: KGHDR and SFDVKD. The CDR3 covers 15 residues. Germline trimming cut 2 bases from V and 2 bases from J; bases unmatched to any gene: 4. The sample is drawn from a study of Graves' ophthalmopathy and Graves' hyperthyroidism. All donors with ophthalmopathy were recorded as having moderate-to-severe activity, CAS ≥3, NOSPECS ≥4 and a duration under 3 months. Amplified material comprised TCR beta CDR3 regions derived from RNA transcripts. After a first-round RT-PCR with HTBI primers, a second-round multiplex PCR was run. TCRdb recomputed calls from the multiplex PCR reads with MiXCR, one row per CDR3 protein. The table includes more than 550,000 distinct CDR3 sequences, roughly 39% detected once.

The TCR originated in an adult man with Graves' ophthalmopathy. Sequences were obtained from peripheral blood. The V and J genes are TRBV24-1 and TRBJ1-2, with TRBD1 matching over 7 bases. The CDR3 nucleotides read TGTGCCACCAGTGATTGGACAGGAGACAACTATGGCTACACCTTC. This sequence encodes CATSDWTGDNYGYTF.